These T cell receptor beta chains were read from a single sample in a study of blood T cell repertoires in COVID-19. Here immunoSEQ multiplex PCR was the method, and the copy in TCRdb shows in-frame clones only, minus some. The sample consists of 25,000 to 30,000 clones, under 80% of them appearing once. Material for sequencing was peripheral blood. These receptors were collected from a man between 65 and 79 years old with acute or convalescent COVID-19. Both conserved end residues are part of each CDR3. The order of the fields is J gene, V gene, clone size, D gene, CDR3 DNA, CDR3 protein. The D gene is left open where the match is weak. Size tells how often a clone was seen (once, few, many) or the class of an expanded clone, and some rows leave it out.

J gene: TRBJ2-1; V gene: TRBV24-1; clone size: NA; D gene: TRBD1; CDR3 DNA: TGTGCCACCAGTGCTTTCCCCACAGGGGGAAATGAGCAGTTCTTC; CDR3 protein: CATSAFPTGGNEQFF
J gene: TRBJ2-7; V gene: TRBV13; clone size: few; D gene: NA; CDR3 DNA: TGTGCCAGCAGCCCCTCCCTCGACCGCGGTACCGAGCAGTACTTC; CDR3 protein: CASSPSLDRGTEQYF
J gene: TRBJ2-5; V gene: TRBV28; clone size: NA; D gene: TRBD2; CDR3 DNA: TGTGCCAGCAGTTTTTTGGGACTAGCTAGATCGGAGACCCAGTACTTC; CDR3 protein: CASSFLGLARSETQYF
J gene: TRBJ2-1; V gene: TRBV5-6; clone size: NA; D gene: TRBD1; CDR3 DNA: TGTGCCAGCAGCCTCAACAGGGGGCGCATGAACAATGAGCAGTTCTTC; CDR3 protein: CASSLNRGRMNNEQFF
J gene: TRBJ1-3; V gene: TRBV6-4; clone size: NA; D gene: TRBD1; CDR3 DNA: TGTGCCAGCAGTGCTCCCGGGACAGGGAGTGAAGGGTCTGGAAACACCATATATTTT; CDR3 protein: CASSAPGTGSEGSGNTIYF
J gene: TRBJ2-2; V gene: TRBV19; clone size: NA; D gene: NA; CDR3 DNA: TGTGCCAGTAGTATTGAGGCGGTGACCGGGGAGCTGTTTTTT; CDR3 protein: CASSIEAVTGELFF
J gene: TRBJ2-5; V gene: TRBV5-1; clone size: NA; D gene: TRBD2; CDR3 DNA: TGCGCCAGCAGCTTGGGGACTAGCGGGAGGGAAGAGACCCAGTACTTC; CDR3 protein: CASSLGTSGREETQYF
J gene: TRBJ1-1; V gene: TRBV20-1; clone size: NA; D gene: NA; CDR3 DNA: TGCAGTGGTAGGGGAGGCACTGAAGCTTTCTTT; CDR3 protein: CSGRGGTEAFF
J gene: TRBJ2-1; V gene: TRBV3-1/TRBV3-2; clone size: NA; D gene: TRBD1; CDR3 DNA: TGTGCCAGCATGACAGGGGGTATTAATGAGCAGTTCTTC; CDR3 protein: CASMTGGINEQFF
J gene: TRBJ2-5; V gene: TRBV14; clone size: NA; D gene: NA; CDR3 DNA: TGTGCCAGCAGCCAAGATGGGATAGCGCGGGAGACCCAGTACTTC; CDR3 protein: CASSQDGIARETQYF
J gene: TRBJ2-2; V gene: TRBV7-9; clone size: NA; D gene: NA; CDR3 DNA: TGTGCCAGCAGCTCAGCGGCCGCGGCCGACACCGGGGAGCTGTTTTTT; CDR3 protein: CASSSAAAADTGELFF
J gene: TRBJ1-2; V gene: TRBV27; clone size: once; D gene: NA; CDR3 DNA: TGTGCCAGCAGCCAGCTACCAGGGGTCTTTGGAGGTGGCTACACCTTC; CDR3 protein: CASSQLPGVFGGGYTF